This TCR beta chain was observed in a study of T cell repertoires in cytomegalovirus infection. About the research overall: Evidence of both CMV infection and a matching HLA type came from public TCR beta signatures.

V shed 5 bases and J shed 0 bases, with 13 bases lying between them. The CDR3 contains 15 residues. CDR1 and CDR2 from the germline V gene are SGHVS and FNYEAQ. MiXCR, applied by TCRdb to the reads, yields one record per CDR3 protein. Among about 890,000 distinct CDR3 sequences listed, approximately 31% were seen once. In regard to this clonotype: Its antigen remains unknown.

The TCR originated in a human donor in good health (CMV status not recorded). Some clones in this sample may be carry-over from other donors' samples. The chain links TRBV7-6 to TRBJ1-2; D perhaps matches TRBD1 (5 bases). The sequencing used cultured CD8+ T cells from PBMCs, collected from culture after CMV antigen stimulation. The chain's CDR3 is CASSPKTEPNYGYTF. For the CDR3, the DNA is TGTGCCAGCAGCCCCAAGACAGAGCCTAACTATGGCTACACCTTC.